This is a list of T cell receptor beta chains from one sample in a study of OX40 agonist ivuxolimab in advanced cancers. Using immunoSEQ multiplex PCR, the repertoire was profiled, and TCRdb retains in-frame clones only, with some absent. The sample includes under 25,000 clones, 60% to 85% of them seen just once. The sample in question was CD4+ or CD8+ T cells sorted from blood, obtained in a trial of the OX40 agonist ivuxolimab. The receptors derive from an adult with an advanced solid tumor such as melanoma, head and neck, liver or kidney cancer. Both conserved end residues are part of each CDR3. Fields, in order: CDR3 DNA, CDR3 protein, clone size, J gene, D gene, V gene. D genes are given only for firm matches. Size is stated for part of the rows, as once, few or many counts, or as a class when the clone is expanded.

CDR3nt: TGTGCCTGGACGCGAGGGGGTCAAGAGACCCAGTACTTC
CDR3aa: CAWTRGGQETQYF
abundance: -
j_gene: TRBJ2-5
d_gene: -
v_gene: TRBV30

CDR3nt: TGCGCCAGCAGCCAAGACCCGGGTTATAACTATGGCTACACCTTC
CDR3aa: CASSQDPGYNYGYTF
abundance: -
j_gene: TRBJ1-2
d_gene: -
v_gene: TRBV4-1

CDR3nt: TGTGCCACCAGCAGGAGGGGGGAGGGCCCCTACAATGAGCAGTTCTTC
CDR3aa: CATSRRGEGPYNEQFF
abundance: few
j_gene: TRBJ2-1
d_gene: -
v_gene: TRBV15

CDR3nt: TGCGCCAGCAGCCAAATGGGTTCACCCCTCCACTTT
CDR3aa: CASSQMGSPLHF
abundance: -
j_gene: TRBJ1-6
d_gene: -
v_gene: TRBV4-3

CDR3nt: TGTGCCAGCAGTTTAGGGGGGGCTCCTAACTATGGCTACACCTTC
CDR3aa: CASSLGGAPNYGYTF
abundance: -
j_gene: TRBJ1-2
d_gene: -
v_gene: TRBV27

CDR3nt: TGTGCCAGCAGCTTAAGCCTTCAAGAGACCCAGTACTTC
CDR3aa: CASSLSLQETQYF
abundance: -
j_gene: TRBJ2-5
d_gene: -
v_gene: TRBV7-2

CDR3nt: TGTGCCAGCAGCGCCGCCCCGGGGAGCGCTGGGGGCTACACCTTC
CDR3aa: CASSAAPGSAGGYTF
abundance: few
j_gene: TRBJ1-2
d_gene: -
v_gene: TRBV4-2

CDR3nt: TGTGCCAGCAGCGCGGGGACTAGCGGGACCTACGAGCAGTACTTC
CDR3aa: CASSAGTSGTYEQYF
abundance: -
j_gene: TRBJ2-7
d_gene: TRBD2
v_gene: TRBV7-2

CDR3nt: TGTGCCAGCAGCGCCGCAGGGATAGATGAAAAACTGTTTTTT
CDR3aa: CASSAAGIDEKLFF
abundance: -
j_gene: TRBJ1-4
d_gene: -
v_gene: TRBV9

CDR3nt: TGTGCCAGCGGTTATAATCAGCCCCAGCATTTT
CDR3aa: CASGYNQPQHF
abundance: few
j_gene: TRBJ1-5
d_gene: -
v_gene: TRBV27

CDR3nt: TGCGCCAGCAGCCAAGATGGAATAGGGGGAAACACCATATATTTT
CDR3aa: CASSQDGIGGNTIYF
abundance: -
j_gene: TRBJ1-3
d_gene: -
v_gene: TRBV4-3

CDR3nt: TGTGCCACCAGCCTTGAGCTGAACACTGAAGCTTTCTTT
CDR3aa: CATSLELNTEAFF
abundance: -
j_gene: TRBJ1-1
d_gene: -
v_gene: TRBV15

CDR3nt: TGTGCCACCAGCAGTGGGACAGGCTACGAGCAGTACTTC
CDR3aa: CATSSGTGYEQYF
abundance: -
j_gene: TRBJ2-7
d_gene: TRBD1
v_gene: TRBV15

CDR3nt: TGTGCCAGCAGCTGGGGGAACTACAATGAGCAGTTCTTC
CDR3aa: CASSWGNYNEQFF
abundance: -
j_gene: TRBJ2-1
d_gene: -
v_gene: TRBV11-3

CDR3nt: TGTGCCAGCCCATACCAAGAGAACACCGGGGAGCTGTTTTTT
CDR3aa: CASPYQENTGELFF
abundance: -
j_gene: TRBJ2-2
d_gene: -
v_gene: TRBV7-9

CDR3nt: TGTGCCACCAGCAGAGAAGTGACGGGAGGGCGTAATGAGCAGTTCTTC
CDR3aa: CATSREVTGGRNEQFF
abundance: -
j_gene: TRBJ2-1
d_gene: TRBD2
v_gene: TRBV15

CDR3nt: TGCAGCGTTCGGACAGGGACTGGGGCCAACGTCCTGACTTTC
CDR3aa: CSVRTGTGANVLTF
abundance: -
j_gene: TRBJ2-6
d_gene: TRBD1
v_gene: TRBV29-1

CDR3nt: TGTGCCACCACCTCGTTGGGGTTCAACATTCAGTACTTC
CDR3aa: CATTSLGFNIQYF
abundance: -
j_gene: TRBJ2-4
d_gene: -
v_gene: TRBV15

CDR3nt: TGTGCCAGCAGCTTGGAAGACAGGGGGTTTCAGAGCACTGAAGCTTTCTTT
CDR3aa: CASSLEDRGFQSTEAFF
abundance: -
j_gene: TRBJ1-1
d_gene: TRBD1
v_gene: TRBV5-5

CDR3nt: TGCAGCGGGCTAGGGGGCTACGGGGATACGCAGTATTTT
CDR3aa: CSGLGGYGDTQYF
abundance: -
j_gene: TRBJ2-3
d_gene: TRBD1
v_gene: TRBV29-1

CDR3nt: TGTGCCAGCAGTTACTCGGGGCCAATTACGGGGGGCTACACCTTC
CDR3aa: CASSYSGPITGGYTF
abundance: -
j_gene: TRBJ1-2
d_gene: -
v_gene: TRBV6-5

CDR3nt: TGTGCCAGCAGTCCTCAGGGTTCCACCGGGGAGCTGTTTTTT
CDR3aa: CASSPQGSTGELFF
abundance: few
j_gene: TRBJ2-2
d_gene: -
v_gene: TRBV27

CDR3nt: TGTGCCAGCAGCCCCCGGGACACCTCCTACGAGCAGTACTTC
CDR3aa: CASSPRDTSYEQYF
abundance: once
j_gene: TRBJ2-7
d_gene: -
v_gene: TRBV7-6

CDR3nt: TGCGCCAGCAGTGAGGAAGGTTGGGGAGATACGCAGTATTTT
CDR3aa: CASSEEGWGDTQYF
abundance: few
j_gene: TRBJ2-3
d_gene: -
v_gene: TRBV10-1

CDR3nt: TGTGCCAGTAGTTACGGGAGAGGGACCGGGGAGCTGTTTTTT
CDR3aa: CASSYGRGTGELFF
abundance: once
j_gene: TRBJ2-2
d_gene: -
v_gene: TRBV19

CDR3nt: TGTGCCAGCAGTGAAGCCCACCCCGGGGACCGACCGTACGAGCAGTACTTC
CDR3aa: CASSEAHPGDRPYEQYF
abundance: once
j_gene: TRBJ2-7
d_gene: -
v_gene: TRBV6-1

CDR3nt: TGTGCCAGCAGTGGGGGACAGGGGATGACAGATACGCAGTATTTT
CDR3aa: CASSGGQGMTDTQYF
abundance: few
j_gene: TRBJ2-3
d_gene: TRBD1
v_gene: TRBV27

CDR3nt: TGTGCCAGCAGCCCGGACAGTTTACCGGGACGCCAGACAGATGAGCAGTTCTTC
CDR3aa: CASSPDSLPGRQTDEQFF
abundance: few
j_gene: TRBJ2-1
d_gene: -
v_gene: TRBV21-1

CDR3nt: TGTGCCAGCAGTTTTGCTGGGGGCGGGGGCGAGCAGTACTTC
CDR3aa: CASSFAGGGGEQYF
abundance: -
j_gene: TRBJ2-7
d_gene: -
v_gene: TRBV27

CDR3nt: TGTGCCAGCAGCTGGGGGGGGGTTGACACTGAAGCTTTCTTT
CDR3aa: CASSWGGVDTEAFF
abundance: few
j_gene: TRBJ1-1
d_gene: -
v_gene: TRBV27

CDR3nt: TGTGCCAGCAGTCCTCCGAGGGGTAAGCAGTACTTC
CDR3aa: CASSPPRGKQYF
abundance: medium-sized
j_gene: TRBJ2-7
d_gene: -
v_gene: TRBV28

CDR3nt: TGCGCCAGCAGCCAAGACAGGGGGAACACTGAAGCTTTCTTT
CDR3aa: CASSQDRGNTEAFF
abundance: -
j_gene: TRBJ1-1
d_gene: -
v_gene: TRBV4-3

CDR3nt: TGTGCCAGTAGTAACCCGGGACTAGCGGGCCCCACAGATACGCAGTATTTT
CDR3aa: CASSNPGLAGPTDTQYF
abundance: -
j_gene: TRBJ2-3
d_gene: TRBD2
v_gene: TRBV19

CDR3nt: TGTGCCAGCAGCTCAAAAGCGGGGGTAGAGGAGACCCAGTACTTC
CDR3aa: CASSSKAGVEETQYF
abundance: -
j_gene: TRBJ2-5
d_gene: TRBD2
v_gene: TRBV11-2

CDR3nt: TGTGCCAGCAGCAAAACCGGGACAGAAATCTATGAGCAGTTCTTC
CDR3aa: CASSKTGTEIYEQFF
abundance: -
j_gene: TRBJ2-1
d_gene: TRBD1
v_gene: TRBV7-9

CDR3nt: TGTGCCAGCAGTTTTCGTTCGGACAGGGATTTCTCTGGGGCCAACGTCCTGACTTTC
CDR3aa: CASSFRSDRDFSGANVLTF
abundance: -
j_gene: TRBJ2-6
d_gene: TRBD1
v_gene: TRBV28

CDR3nt: TGCGCCAGCAGCTTGGGAGGGGGCGATGAGCAGTTCTTC
CDR3aa: CASSLGGGDEQFF
abundance: -
j_gene: TRBJ2-1
d_gene: TRBD1
v_gene: TRBV5-1

CDR3nt: TGTGCCAGCAGCGGAGGGGGAAACTCTGGAAACACCATATATTTT
CDR3aa: CASSGGGNSGNTIYF
abundance: -
j_gene: TRBJ1-3
d_gene: -
v_gene: TRBV9

CDR3nt: TGTGCCAGCAGCTTAGTAGGCGGGTCCTACGAGCAGTACTTC
CDR3aa: CASSLVGGSYEQYF
abundance: -
j_gene: TRBJ2-7
d_gene: -
v_gene: TRBV11-2

CDR3nt: TGTGCCAGCAGCTTAACCGCCGGGGGGGTGAACCAAGAGACCCAGTACTTC
CDR3aa: CASSLTAGGVNQETQYF
abundance: few
j_gene: TRBJ2-5
d_gene: TRBD2
v_gene: TRBV7-9

CDR3nt: TGCGCCAGCAGCCAAGATTTAGGCCAAGAGACCCAGTACTTC
CDR3aa: CASSQDLGQETQYF
abundance: -
j_gene: TRBJ2-5
d_gene: -
v_gene: TRBV4-3

CDR3nt: TGCGCCAGCAGCCAGGGACTAGGACTAAATGAGCAGTTCTTC
CDR3aa: CASSQGLGLNEQFF
abundance: -
j_gene: TRBJ2-1
d_gene: TRBD2
v_gene: TRBV4-3

CDR3nt: TGTGCCAGCAGTCCCCTCGGGGGGGGGAATCAGCCCCAGCATTTT
CDR3aa: CASSPLGGGNQPQHF
abundance: -
j_gene: TRBJ1-5
d_gene: -
v_gene: TRBV28

CDR3nt: TGTGCCACCAGCAGACTTACAGGGCCCTATGGCTACACCTTC
CDR3aa: CATSRLTGPYGYTF
abundance: few
j_gene: TRBJ1-2
d_gene: -
v_gene: TRBV15

CDR3nt: TGCGCCAGCAGCCAAGACTCACTCGGACAGGGGGCGGAAGGCTACACCTTC
CDR3aa: CASSQDSLGQGAEGYTF
abundance: -
j_gene: TRBJ1-2
d_gene: TRBD1
v_gene: TRBV4-1

CDR3nt: TGTGCCAGCAGCTCCCCTAGCGGGGCCTACAATGAGCAGTTCTTC
CDR3aa: CASSSPSGAYNEQFF
abundance: few
j_gene: TRBJ2-1
d_gene: TRBD2
v_gene: TRBV5-6

CDR3nt: TGCGCCAGCAGCTTGGCGCGTAACACTGAAGCTTTCTTT
CDR3aa: CASSLARNTEAFF
abundance: -
j_gene: TRBJ1-1
d_gene: -
v_gene: TRBV5-1

CDR3nt: TGTGCCAGCAGCCAGACGGACAGGGGAAGGAACTACGAGCAGTACTTC
CDR3aa: CASSQTDRGRNYEQYF
abundance: -
j_gene: TRBJ2-7
d_gene: TRBD1
v_gene: TRBV4-2

CDR3nt: TGTGCCAGCAGCTTCTACGGGGGAAGTTCACCCCTCCACTTT
CDR3aa: CASSFYGGSSPLHF
abundance: few
j_gene: TRBJ1-6
d_gene: -
v_gene: TRBV5-4